The entry below describes one T cell receptor beta chain. This record belongs to a study of T cells expressing NK-cell markers. Whole-study context: Sorted CD3+CD56+NKG2C+, CD3+CD56+NKG2C- and CD3+CD56-NKG2C+ T cells supplied TCR beta repertoires.

Germline lookup yields CDR1 SGHTA and CDR2 FQGNSA. The CDR3 length is 14 residues. Each CDR3 protein gets one entry in TCRdb, which reprocessed the 5' RACE reads and gives no DNA. Reported are under 3,500 distinct CDR3 sequences; the ten largest clones contain roughly 90%. This clonotype originated in a man aged 18-69 years in good health. Sample: blood T cells: a sorted CD56 or NKG2C T cell subset, CD4+ or CD8+ T cells, or bulk PBMC T cells (not recorded which). The chain couples TRBV7-2 to TRBJ1-4; TCRdb's D call, TRBD1, is unchecked because there is no DNA. This chain's CDR3 is CASSLTRANEKLFF.